Sequencing of this T cell receptor beta chain was carried out in a study of OX40 agonist ivuxolimab in advanced cancers. Study in general: Each patient was given ivuxolimab into a vein every 2 weeks, at 0.01 to 10 mg/kg.

Trimming cost V 6 bases and J 11 bases, with 19 bases left between them. The CDR3 loop spans 13 amino acids. Germline V gene lookup returns CDR1 SGHTA and CDR2 FQGTGA. Libraries were prepared by immunoSEQ multiplex PCR; TCRdb keeps only in-frame clonotypes and omits some of them. This table holds about 45,000 clones, 90% found once. The TCR was taken from an adult with an advanced solid tumor such as melanoma, head and neck, liver or kidney cancer. The sequencing used CD4+ or CD8+ T cells sorted from blood, collected in a trial of the OX40 agonist ivuxolimab. The chain links TRBV7-3 to TRBJ1-1; D gene ambiguous. The CDR3 DNA sequence: TGTGCCAGCAGAAAAGATCAGGTCGGCGTGGCTTTCTTT. It specifies CASRKDQVGVAFF.